The 3 T cell receptor beta chains below come from one sample, sequenced in a study of technical replicates of blood from a handful of donors listed by TCRdb under 2017. The library was built by means of the immunoSEQ multiplex PCR assay. TCRdb limited this immuneACCESS table to in-frame rearrangements with V and J called. A share of clones is missing; checked studies link under half to unresolved V genes, and the rest is unexplained. This sample holds about 84,000 clones; 93% were observed only once. Jointly, the top ten make up under 0.3% of the sample. The sample consisted of T cells isolated from PBMCs. Receptors were obtained from a human donor in good health.

This chain links TRBV18 with TRBJ2-2, with TRBD1 matching over 9 bases. V was pared by 5 bases and J by 17 bases, with 12 bases of the junction left unmatched. This CDR3 has 13 amino acids. Germline V CDR1 and CDR2: KGHSH, LQKENI. CDR3 sequence reads: CASSSSSGTGRFF. CDR3 nucleotides: TGTGCCAGCTCATCTTCTTCCGGGACAGGGCGTTTTTTT.

The V and J genes are TRBV14 and TRBJ2-1, with TRBD2 matching over 13 bases. This CDR3 region has 18 residues. Per the germline V gene, CDR1 is SGHDN and CDR2 is FVKESK. With V trimmed by 6 bases and J by 7 bases, 15 bases remained unmatched. DNA for the CDR3: TGTGCCAGCAGACTAGGACTAGCGGGAGTACCTCGGTGGAATGAGCAGTTCTTC. Translation: CASRLGLAGVPRWNEQFF.

V usage is TRBV21-1 and J usage is TRBJ2-7; no DNA check was done on the table's D call, TRBD2. TRBV21-1 is recorded as a pseudogene. The CDR3 consists of 18 residues. Written as DNA, the CDR3 is TGTGCCAGCAGCACCCATAAAGGCGGTAGAACCCGTTCCTACGAGCAGTACTTC. Translating it yields CASSTHKGGRTRSYEQYF.